This TCR beta chain comes out of a study of cytomegalovirus exposure and HLA in healthy donors. Study in general: Approximately 80 million unique TCRs from HLA-typed donors were held in an early data release.

Primers included in the PCR were 60 Vbeta and 13 Jbeta primers. Here immunoSEQ multiplex PCR was the method, and the copy in TCRdb shows in-frame clones only, minus some. The sample yields more than 110,000 clones, about three quarters seen once. Germline loops: CDR1 SNHLY, CDR2 FYNNEI. The CDR3 length is 12 residues. V was pared by 3 bases and J by 15 bases, with 4 bases of the junction left unmatched. In regard to this clone: Its antigen is as yet unknown.

General study findings and limits: Analyzed later, most CMV-associated TCR beta chains appeared HLA-restricted.

Sequencing used PBMCs. This TCR derives from a male donor in good health and CMV-seronegative. V and J are TRBV2 and TRBJ2-1; TRBD1 matches 11 bases. CDR3 sequence: CASSDRTGGPFF. CDR3 bases: TGTGCCAGCAGTGACAGGACAGGGGGCCCGTTCTTC.